This TCR beta chain was recovered during a study of cytomegalovirus exposure and HLA in healthy donors. Study results and caveats: Some V segments could not be told apart, so they were left out, TRBV6-2 and TRBV6-3 among them.

Amplification used 60 Vbeta primers and 13 Jbeta primers. Method: immunoSEQ multiplex PCR; TCRdb's copy keeps in-frame clones and lacks some. The data contain about 190,000 clones, more than 9.5% of them singletons. The donors, nominally healthy at sampling, likely had unrecorded immune exposures. Remarks on this clone: What it binds is unknown.

Trimming took 8 bases from V and 2 from J; bases not matched to a gene: 17. From germline, CDR1 is SNHLY and CDR2 FYNNEI. The CDR3 extends over 17 amino acids. This TCR was sampled from a man aged 45 to 65 in good health and CMV-seropositive. The chain combines TRBV2 with TRBJ1-2; 7 bases are shared with TRBD1. Sample: PBMCs. The CDR3 sequence is CASSKKLVQGVNYGYTF. The CDR3, as DNA: TGTGCCAGCTCCAAGAAGTTGGTTCAGGGGGTGAACTATGGCTACACCTTC.